This T cell receptor (beta chain) was documented in a study of CD8 T cells in ankylosing spondylitis. Broader study findings: As reported, disease-linked clones showed significant enrichment in matched ankylosing spondylitis synovial fluid. A motif of fewer than ten highly homologous TCR beta variants was seen as apparently characteristic of ankylosing spondylitis blood. Disease-linked clones bore a CD8+ phenotype, appearing relatively rarely in peripheral blood.

This clonotype has a handful of counts. Its antigen remains unidentified. Per the germline V gene, CDR1 is SGHRS and CDR2 is YFSETQ. This CDR3 comprises 14 residues. The J segment lost 1 base and the V segment lost 4 bases, leaving 4 bases of the junction unmatched. Preparation of TCR beta libraries was done by quantitative 5'-RACE with molecular barcodes. From the 5' RACE reads, TCRdb called clonotypes with MiXCR, one entry per CDR3 protein. The sample yields a few hundred thousand distinct CDR3 sequences, about a fifth seen once. The receptor comes from a male donor with ankylosing spondylitis. Material for sequencing was blood, either unsorted or a sorted T cell fraction (not recorded which). V is TRBV5-1 and J is TRBJ2-5; 7 nucleotides align to TRBD2. In DNA, the CDR3 is TGCGCCAGCAGCCGCGGGACTACCCAAGAGACCCAGTACTTC. Protein: CASSRGTTQETQYF.